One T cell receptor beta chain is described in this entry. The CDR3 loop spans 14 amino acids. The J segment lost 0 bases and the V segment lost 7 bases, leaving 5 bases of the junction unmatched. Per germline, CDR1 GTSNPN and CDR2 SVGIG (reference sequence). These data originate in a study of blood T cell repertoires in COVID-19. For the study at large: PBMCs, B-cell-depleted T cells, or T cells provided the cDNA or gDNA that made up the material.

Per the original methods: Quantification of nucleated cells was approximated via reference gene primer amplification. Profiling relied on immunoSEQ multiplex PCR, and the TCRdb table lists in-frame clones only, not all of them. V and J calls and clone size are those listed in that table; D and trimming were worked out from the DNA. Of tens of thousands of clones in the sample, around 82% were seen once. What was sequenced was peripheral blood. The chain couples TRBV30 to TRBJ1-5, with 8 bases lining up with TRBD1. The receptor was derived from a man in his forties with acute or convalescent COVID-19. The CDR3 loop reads CAFGQGVSNQPQHF. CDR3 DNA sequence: TGTGCCTTTGGACAGGGAGTTAGCAATCAGCCCCAGCATTTT.